A selection of T cell receptor beta chains follows, all from one sample in a study of breast tumors, draining lymph nodes, adjacent tissues. Using its own MiXCR run on the multiplex PCR reads, TCRdb lists one record per CDR3 protein. The data show around 170,000 distinct CDR3 sequences, about 33% seen once. What was sequenced was axillary lymph node tissue. The receptor source for this set is a female donor with breast cancer. Some clones in this sample may be carry-over from other donors' samples. Each CDR3 is given with its conserved first and last residue. The D gene is left open where the match is weak. For some rows the clone size is stated as once, few or many, or as a class when expanded; others skip it.

>NA|TRBV10-1|NA|TRBJ2-5
CASSEGRGRDQETQYF
TGCGCCAGCAGTGAGGGACGGGGCCGTGACCAAGAGACCCAGTACTTC
>NA|TRBV25-1|many|TRBJ2-3
CASSEYKGGSTDTQYF
TGTGCCAGCAGTGAATATAAGGGGGGGAGCACAGATACGCAGTATTTT
>TRBD2|TRBV2|NA|TRBJ2-3
CATSPGLAGADTQYF
TGTGCCACCAGCCCGGGACTAGCGGGGGCAGATACGCAGTATTTT
>NA|TRBV19|many|TRBJ2-5
CASSIEGGTTQETQYF
TGTGCCAGTAGTATAGAAGGGGGAACTACCCAAGAGACCCAGTACTTC
>NA|TRBV7-9|NA|TRBJ1-5
CASSFAGARGNQAQHF
TGTGCCAGCAGCTTCGCCGGGGCGCGGGGCAATCAAGCCCAGCATTTT
>NA|TRBV9|many|TRBJ2-7
CASSGDGYEQYF
TGTGCCAGCAGCGGAGACGGCTACGAGCAGTACTTC
>NA|TRBV6-2/TRBV6-3|NA|TRBJ2-5
CASSYPDSPQETQYF
TGTGCCAGCAGTTATCCCGACAGCCCTCAAGAGACCCAGTACTTC
>NA|TRBV2|many|TRBJ2-1
CASSESRAYEQFF
TGTGCCAGCAGTGAAAGCAGGGCCTATGAGCAGTTCTTC
>NA|TRBV20-1|NA|TRBJ1-4
CSASGGTNEKLFF
TGCAGTGCTAGCGGGGGCACTAATGAAAAACTGTTTTTT
>NA|TRBV9|many|TRBJ2-7
CASSVEGGAPYEQYF
TGTGCCAGCAGCGTAGAAGGGGGGGCCCCCTACGAGCAGTACTTC
>NA|TRBV7-8|many|TRBJ2-5
CASSRGGETQYF
TGTGCCAGCAGCCGAGGGGGAGAGACCCAGTACTTC
>NA|TRBV12-3/TRBV12-4|NA|TRBJ2-1
CASSRREFGQFSYNEQFF
TGTGCCAGCAGCCGCCGAGAGTTCGGGCAGTTTTCCTACAATGAGCAGTTCTTC
>NA|TRBV7-9|many|TRBJ2-1
CASSYPGTRDNEQFF
TGTGCCAGCAGCTACCCCGGGACGCGAGACAATGAGCAGTTCTTC
>NA|TRBV18|few|TRBJ2-1
CASSPIIENNEQFF
TGTGCCAGCTCACCGATAATAGAAAACAATGAGCAGTTCTTC
>NA|TRBV7-2|many|TRBJ2-5
CASSPPGPLKETQYF
TGTGCCAGCAGCCCTCCGGGACCTTTAAAGGAGACCCAGTACTTC
>NA|TRBV7-9|NA|TRBJ2-1
CTSSNVDEQFF
TGTACCAGCAGTAATGTCGATGAGCAGTTCTTC
>NA|TRBV2|many|TRBJ2-1
CASRKGPLGEQFF
TGTGCCAGCAGGAAAGGACCTTTGGGAGAGCAGTTCTTC
>NA|TRBV18|many|TRBJ2-2
CASSPELAAVAGELFF
TGTGCCAGCTCACCCGAACTAGCCGCGGTGGCCGGGGAGCTGTTTTTT
>NA|TRBV7-2|many|TRBJ2-1
CASSLVTGLDNEQFF
TGTGCCAGCAGCTTAGTAACTGGGCTAGACAATGAGCAGTTCTTC
>TRBD1|TRBV7-9|many|TRBJ1-6
CASSSTGNNSPLHF
TGTGCCAGCAGCTCGACAGGGAACAATTCACCCCTCCACTTT
>NA|TRBV20-1|many|TRBJ1-5
CSAAGASNQPQHF
TGCAGTGCGGCGGGAGCTAGCAATCAGCCCCAGCATTTT
>NA|TRBV27|NA|TRBJ2-7
CASSLSGLHEQYF
TGTGCCAGCAGTTTATCAGGGTTGCACGAGCAGTACTTC
>NA|TRBV19|many|TRBJ1-5
CASSIYPGRIPNQPQHF
TGTGCCAGTAGTATCTACCCTGGACGCATACCCAATCAGCCCCAGCATTTT